One T cell receptor (beta chain) is described in this entry. These data are taken from a study of identical twins. V lost 1 base and J 3 bases, leaving 10 bases between the germline ends. The CDR3 runs to 15 residues. The germline V gene has CDR1 SGHVS and CDR2 FQNEAQ. cDNA carried unique molecular identifiers, and a universal primer site was added by template switching. TCRdb reprocessed the 5' RACE reads via MiXCR and lists one record per CDR3 protein. The profile covers roughly 720,000 distinct CDR3 sequences, with 18% appearing a single time and around 13% taken by the ten largest. A further study also used this sample, focusing on T cells expressing NK-cell markers. As reported in that work: HCMV specificity of the expanded NKG2C+ T cell clones stayed unclear.

The V and J genes are TRBV7-8 and TRBJ1-5, with a weak D call TRBD1 (6 bases). This sequence originates from a woman aged 18-29 years in good health. Sequenced sample: PBMCs. The CDR3 sequence: CASSLDTGLNQPQHF. The CDR3 nucleotides are TGTGCCAGCAGCTTAGACACAGGGCTCAATCAGCCCCAGCATTTT.